This T cell receptor (beta chain) was obtained from a study of blood T cell repertoires in COVID-19. V was pared by 3 bases and J by 5 bases, with 5 bases of the junction left unmatched. CDR1 is MNHNS and CDR2 is SASEGT in the germline V gene. CDR3 length: 15 amino acids. Produced via immunoSEQ multiplex PCR; TCRdb's table is partial and in-frame only. The table lists about 210,000 clones, around four fifths of them singletons, with about 10% in the top ten. While infection was still active, Seattle patients were enrolled and then followed longitudinally. The receptor's source is a woman aged 80 or older with COVID-19, enrolled during active disease. V usage is TRBV6-1 and J usage is TRBJ2-1, with 9 bases identical to TRBD1. Sequenced material: peripheral blood. CDR3 residues: CASSDTGTGNNEQFF. In DNA, the CDR3 is TGTGCCAGCAGTGACACCGGGACAGGGAACAATGAGCAGTTCTTC.